This is a list of T cell receptor beta chains from one sample in a study of neurological immune-mediated disorders. Via MiXCR, TCRdb re-called the 5' RACE reads, giving one row per CDR3 protein. The data contain nearly 60,000 distinct CDR3 sequences, 3% to 4% of them singletons. Sequencing was done on a sample of PBMCs. These receptors were obtained from a woman aged 25 to 39 with multiple sclerosis. Both conserved end residues are part of each CDR3. D genes are given only for firm matches. Not every row has a clone size; where given, it reads once, few, many or a size class.

>many|TRBV20-1|TRBJ2-1|TRBD2
CSASIRAGGFGEQFF
TGCAGTGCTAGTATCAGGGCGGGGGGGTTTGGTGAGCAGTTCTTC
>many|TRBV24-1|TRBJ1-1|-
CATSDSLAGETEAFF
TGTGCCACCAGTGACTCATTAGCGGGTGAGACTGAAGCTTTCTTT
>-|TRBV18|TRBJ1-5|-
CASSPEGGNQPQNF
TGTGCCAGCTCACCCGAGGGGGGCAATCAGCCCCAGAATTTT
>medium-sized|TRBV7-2|TRBJ2-7|TRBD2
CASSPDSGIREQYF
TGTGCCAGCAGCCCTGACAGCGGGATTAGGGAGCAGTACTTC
>many|TRBV20-1|TRBJ2-7|TRBD1
CSASKRDRGSYEQYF
TGCAGTGCTAGTAAAAGGGACAGGGGCTCCTACGAGCAGTACTTC
>many|TRBV20-1|TRBJ1-1|-
CSASSEPEAFF
TGCAGTGCTAGCTCAGAGCCTGAAGCTTTCTTT
>few|TRBV5-5|TRBJ2-3|TRBD2
CASSFSSGTSGRRTDTQYF
TGTGCCAGCAGCTTTTCTTCCGGGACTAGCGGGAGGCGCACAGATACGCAGTATTTT
>many|TRBV7-2|TRBJ1-2|-
CASSFSVHGYTF
TGTGCCAGCAGCTTTTCCGTGCATGGCTACACCTTC
>-|TRBV5-1|TRBJ1-2|-
CASATERHYGYTF
TGCGCCAGCGCGACGGAACGGCACTATGGCTACACCTTC
>many|TRBV7-2|TRBJ2-7|-
CASEGWAYEQYF
TGTGCCAGCGAAGGTTGGGCTTACGAGCAGTACTTC
>many|TRBV4-3|TRBJ2-7|-
CASSQDRNSPFRVYEQYF
TGCGCCAGCAGCCAAGATAGGAATTCACCTTTTAGGGTATACGAGCAGTACTTC
>-|TRBV6-6|TRBJ1-5|-
CASRLRAGNQPQHF
TGTGCCAGCAGGCTTCGGGCTGGGAATCAGCCCCAGCATTTT
>many|TRBV7-2|TRBJ2-7|-
CASSLANQQYF
TGTGCCAGCAGCTTAGCGAACCAGCAGTACTTC
>many|TRBV5-1|TRBJ2-7|TRBD2
CASSYKRGGYEQYF
TGCGCCAGCAGTTACAAGCGGGGGGGCTACGAGCAGTACTTC
>many|TRBV20-1|TRBJ1-1|TRBD1
CSVYGTGTNTEAFF
TGCAGTGTCTACGGGACAGGGACTAACACTGAAGCTTTCTTT
>few|TRBV7-6|TRBJ2-1|TRBD2
CASSLAVTSGGKHNEQFF
TGTGCCAGCAGCTTAGCCGTGACTAGCGGGGGGAAACACAATGAGCAGTTCTTC
>-|TRBV18|TRBJ1-5|-
CASSPQGNRNQPQHF
TGTGCCAGCTCACCCCAGGGGAATCGGAATCAGCCCCAGCATTTT
>many|TRBV5-5|TRBJ2-3|-
CASSLAETSTDTQYF
TGTGCCAGCAGCTTGGCCGAAACTAGCACAGATACGCAGTATTTT
>many|TRBV20-1|TRBJ1-1|-
CSATRTAEGEAFF
TGCAGTGCTACCCGGACAGCCGAGGGTGAAGCTTTCTTT